This T cell receptor (beta chain) was sequenced for a study of CD8+CD57+ T cells in acquired aplastic anemia. The use of genomic DNA as template underpinned the TCR beta VDJ and CDR3 profiling. TCRdb re-called the reads through MiXCR, storing one row per CDR3 protein. The data contain roughly 280,000 distinct CDR3 sequences, 56% of them singletons. Germline V gene sequence: CDR1 DFQATT, CDR2 SNEGSKA (reference sequence). Trimming stripped 3 bases from V and 7 bases from J, with 9 bases between. CDR3 length: 11 amino acids. It was patients with CD8+CD57+ cell expansion by flow cytometry who were chosen for sequencing.

The receptor was isolated from a human donor with aplastic anemia. Material for sequencing was sorted CD4+, CD8+, or CD8+CD57+ T cells (not recorded which) from PBMCs. The chain couples TRBV20-1 to TRBJ1-1; the D gene is possibly TRBD1 (5 bases). The CDR3, as DNA: TGCAGTGCTAGTTGGGGCAATGAAGCTTTCTTT. Translating gives CSASWGNEAFF.